Shown below are 9 T cell receptor beta chains from a single sample sequenced in a study of CD8 T cells in ankylosing spondylitis. Each CDR3 protein gets one entry after TCRdb re-called the 5' RACE reads with MiXCR. Among about 320,000 distinct CDR3 sequences listed, about 9.9% were seen once. The sample comprised blood, either unsorted or a sorted T cell fraction (not recorded which). Source of these receptors: a female donor with ankylosing spondylitis or in good health (not recorded which).

This clonotype was found many times. One junction end disagrees with the germline gene, perhaps due to a read error. CDR3 loop: CATSLTGESEAFF. The CDR3 bases are TGTGCCACCAGCTTGACGGGAGAAAGTGAAGCTTTCTTT. This chain links TRBV5-6 with TRBJ1-1, with D hard to call. Germline V lookup: CDR1 SGHDT, CDR2 YYEEEE. CDR3 length equals 13 residues.

This clonotype has just a few counts. A read error may explain this, as a much larger clone is one base away. This chain links TRBV5-1 with TRBJ1-2, with TRBD1 matching 9 bases. Germline CDR1 SGHRS, CDR2 YFSETQ. The CDR3 runs 15 residues. CDR3 sequence: CASSSGQGPSYGDTF. In DNA, the CDR3 is TGCGCCAGCAGCTCGGGACAGGGACCCAGCTATGGCGACACCTTC.

This clonotype was counted a few times. This sequence joins TRBV27 and TRBJ2-7, with 12 bases matching TRBD2. This CDR3 contains 16 residues. CDR1 MNHEY and CDR2 SMNVEV come from the germline V gene (reference sequence). V trimming: 10 bases; J trimming: 2 bases; junction bases outside the gene matches: 12. As DNA, the CDR3 is TGTGCCATCACGACTAGCGGGAGTCAGAACACCTACGAGCAGTACTTC. Residues: CAITTSGSQNTYEQYF.

At least ten counts were recorded for this clonotype. The chain is built from TRBV20-1 and TRBJ2-2; D remains unclear. The V end was cut by 0 bases, the J end by 6 bases, with 5 bases between. The CDR3 is 12 amino acids. The germline CDR1 and CDR2 sequences are DFQATT and SNEGSKA (reference sequence). This CDR3 reads CSARDIPGELFF. CDR3 nucleotides: TGCAGTGCTAGAGACATTCCCGGGGAGCTGTTTTTT.

This clonotype came up a few times. This chain joins TRBV10-3 and TRBJ1-2; D not resolved. Germline V gene lookup returns CDR1 ENHRY and CDR2 SYGVKD. The CDR3 covers 13 residues. V lost 11 bases to trimming and J lost 3 bases, with 16 bases between them. The CDR3 here is CAVSPLGDYGYTF. In DNA form, the CDR3 reads TGTGCCGTCTCACCCCTTGGCGACTATGGCTACACCTTC.

This clonotype has a count of ten or more. The chain combines TRBV10-1 with TRBJ1-5; D ambiguous. Trimming stripped 5 bases from V and 4 bases from J, with 9 bases between. The CDR3 is made up of 13 amino acids. Per the germline V gene, CDR1 is WNHNN and CDR2 is SYGVQD (reference sequence). The CDR3 DNA is TGCGCCAGCAGTCCTGGACGGAATCAGCCCCAGCATTTT. It specifies CASSPGRNQPQHF.

In this sample, this clonotype turned up many times. V is TRBV7-6 and J is TRBJ1-5, with 7 bases fitting TRBD1. V lost 4 bases and J lost 7; bases outside the gene matches: 4. This CDR3 comprises 13 residues. Germline V gene sequence: CDR1 SGHVS, CDR2 FNYEAQ. CDR3 sequence (DNA): TGTGCCAGCAGCTCCGGGACAGAACAGCCCCAGCATTTT. Amino acids: CASSSGTEQPQHF. Together with reference TRBV7-6 and TRBJ1-5, the CDR3 gives the full variable domain: GAGVSQSPRYKVTKRGQDVALRCDPISGHVSLYWYRQALGQGPEFLTYFNYEAQQDKSGLPNDRFSAERPEGSISTLTIQRTEQRDSAMYRCASSSGTEQPQHFGDGTRLSIL.

This clonotype occurred a few times. The chain couples TRBV27 to TRBJ1-4; D may be TRBD1 (6 bases). The germline gives CDR1 MNHEY, CDR2 SMNVEV (reference sequence). V gave up 1 base and J gave up 5 bases, with 11 bases separating them. This CDR3 has 15 residues. The CDR3 sequence: CASSLFGQKNEKLFF. Written as DNA, the CDR3 is TGTGCCAGCAGTTTATTCGGACAGAAGAATGAAAAACTGTTTTTT.

This clonotype has just a few counts. The rearrangement joins TRBV7-9 to TRBJ1-1, with unresolved D. The CDR3 covers 13 residues. Germline CDR1 SEHNR, CDR2 FQNEAQ (reference sequence). V dropped 4 bases and J dropped 7 bases, with 13 bases sitting between them. CDR3 protein: CASSSRGRFEAFF. CDR3 nucleotide sequence: TGTGCCAGCAGCTCCCGAGGGAGGTTTGAAGCTTTCTTT.